A selection of T cell receptor beta chains follows, all from one sample in a study of blood T cell repertoires in COVID-19. Libraries were prepared by immunoSEQ multiplex PCR; TCRdb keeps only in-frame clonotypes and omits some of them. The sample yields about 220,000 clones, roughly 84% seen once. The sequencing input was peripheral blood. Receptors originate from a man under 40 with active or convalescent COVID-19. The CDR3 runs from the conserved cysteine through the conserved F or W. Fields, in order: D gene, V gene, clone size, J gene, CDR3 DNA, CDR3 protein. The D gene is left open where the match is weak. The size entry is marked missing in some rows and otherwise reads once, few, many or a size class.

>TRBD2|TRBV28|-|TRBJ2-3
TGTGCCACCTCGTCTAGCGGGAGTACAGATACGCAGTATTTT
CATSSSGSTDTQYF
>TRBD1|TRBV3-1/TRBV3-2|-|TRBJ1-1
TGTGCCAGCAGCCACACCACACAGGGGACCGACACTGAAGCTTTCTTT
CASSHTTQGTDTEAFF
>TRBD2|TRBV24-1|-|TRBJ2-3
TGTGCCACCGGCGAGCGGGGCCGGGCGGATACGCAGTATTTT
CATGERGRADTQYF
>TRBD1|TRBV27|-|TRBJ2-7
TGTGCCAGCAGGGGGACAGGGTCCGATTACGAGCAGTACTTC
CASRGTGSDYEQYF
>TRBD2|TRBV5-1|-|TRBJ2-2
TGCGCCAGCAGCTTGGGAGGGACTAGCGGGACAACGAACACCGGGGAGCTGTTTTTT
CASSLGGTSGTTNTGELFF
>-|TRBV24-1|-|TRBJ1-3
TGTGCCACCAGTGACCTCGCACTGAACTCCCGGCGGTGCTCTGGAAACACCATATATTTT
CATSDLALNSRRCSGNTIYF
>-|TRBV24-1|-|TRBJ1-3
TGTGCCACCAGTGATGGAGTTGGAAACACCATATATTTT
CATSDGVGNTIYF
>TRBD1|TRBV3-1/TRBV3-2|-|TRBJ2-3
TGTGCCAGCAGCCTACAGGGGGCGCGCACAGATACGCAGTATTTT
CASSLQGARTDTQYF
>-|TRBV6-2/TRBV6-3|few|TRBJ1-5
TGTGCCAGCAGCCCTGACAGAGCGCCCGTAGCCCAGCATTTT
CASSPDRAPVAQHF
>TRBD1|TRBV28|-|TRBJ2-1
TGTGCCAGCAGGCGTACAGGGGGGCGGAATGAGCAGTTCTTC
CASRRTGGRNEQFF
>TRBD2|TRBV30|-|TRBJ2-3
TGTGCCTGGACCTTTAGCGGGGGGCCCCTTCAGTATTTT
CAWTFSGGPLQYF
>TRBD1|TRBV2|-|TRBJ1-2
TGTGCCAGCAGTGTGGACAGGGCAGGAGGCTACACCTTC
CASSVDRAGGYTF